These T cell receptor beta chains were read from a single sample in a study of T-cell reconstitution after alpha-beta-depleted transplantation in children. TCRdb re-called the PCR reads through MiXCR, storing one row per CDR3 protein. The sample yields 70,000 to 95,000 distinct CDR3 sequences, 9% to 15% seen once. The sequenced sample was PBMCs from the stem cell graft donor, obtained from the stem cell graft. Every receptor here comes from a human donor who donated a stem cell graft to a child with inherited bone marrow failure. The CDR3 runs from the conserved cysteine through the conserved F or W.

V	CDR3
TRBV29-1	CSVEKGRDGYTF
TRBV11-2	CASSQLWGYNEQFF
TRBV6-1	CASRSTGNQPQHF
TRBV5-1	CASSAGTDSVGSNQPQHF
TRBV7-2	CASSGYNEQFF
TRBV2	CASRQGADYGYTF
TRBV5-6	CASSLGSGRALANTGELFF
TRBV7-3	CASSVGPSGNTIYF
TRBV20-1	CSAAQGVGDTQYF
TRBV5-1	CASSRGLPGLGGTDTQYF